This TCR beta chain is drawn from a study of blood T cell repertoires in COVID-19. CDR1 and CDR2 (germline): LNHNV, YYDKDF (reference sequence). Unmatched junction bases numbered 11, after V lost 4 bases and J lost 2 bases. This CDR3 has 17 residues. A PCR-confirmed or clinician-diagnosed COVID-19 case had contacted exposed participants within 2 weeks of entry. Produced via immunoSEQ multiplex PCR; TCRdb's table is partial and in-frame only. The table lists around 220,000 clones, around 89% of them singletons. This chain links TRBV15 with TRBJ2-1; 7 nucleotides align to TRBD2. Sequenced sample: PBMCs or T cells enriched from blood (not recorded which). The receptor's source is a man aged 25 to 40 who had been exposed to COVID-19. CDR3 protein: CATSTLGLAETYNEQFF. The CDR3 DNA reads TGTGCCACCAGCACCTTGGGGCTAGCGGAAACCTACAATGAGCAGTTCTTC. The variable domain in full, with the rest retrieved from reference TRBV15 and TRBJ2-1, is DAMVIQNPRYQVTQFGKPVTLSCSQTLNHNVMYWYQQKSSQAPKLLFHYYDKDFNNEADTPDNFQSRRPNTSFCFLDIRSPGLGDTAMYLCATSTLGLAETYNEQFFGPGTRLTVL.